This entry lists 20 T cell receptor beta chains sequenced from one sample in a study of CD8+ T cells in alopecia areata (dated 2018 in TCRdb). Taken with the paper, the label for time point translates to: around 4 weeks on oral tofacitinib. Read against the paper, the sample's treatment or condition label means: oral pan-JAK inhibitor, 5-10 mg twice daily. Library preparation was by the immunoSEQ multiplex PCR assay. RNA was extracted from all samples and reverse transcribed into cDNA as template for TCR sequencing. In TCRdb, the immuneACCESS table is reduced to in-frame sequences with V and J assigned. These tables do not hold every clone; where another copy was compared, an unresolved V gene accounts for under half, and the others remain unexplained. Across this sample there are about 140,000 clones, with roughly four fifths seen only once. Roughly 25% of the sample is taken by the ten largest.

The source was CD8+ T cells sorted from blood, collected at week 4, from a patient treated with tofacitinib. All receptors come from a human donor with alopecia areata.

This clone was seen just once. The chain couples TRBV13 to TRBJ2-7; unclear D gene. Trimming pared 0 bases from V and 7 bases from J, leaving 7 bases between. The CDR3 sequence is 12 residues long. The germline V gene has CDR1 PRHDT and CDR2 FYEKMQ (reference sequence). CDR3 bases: TGTGCCAGCAGCTTAGGTGGGGTAGAGCAGTACTTC. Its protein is CASSLGGVEQYF.

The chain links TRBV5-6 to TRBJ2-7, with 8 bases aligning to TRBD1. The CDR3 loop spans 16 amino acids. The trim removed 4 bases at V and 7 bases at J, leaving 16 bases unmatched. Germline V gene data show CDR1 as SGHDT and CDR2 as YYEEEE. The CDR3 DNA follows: TGTGCCAGCAGCCCCCCCGACAGGGGCCGCCTGTGGGAGCAGTACTTC. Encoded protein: CASSPPDRGRLWEQYF.

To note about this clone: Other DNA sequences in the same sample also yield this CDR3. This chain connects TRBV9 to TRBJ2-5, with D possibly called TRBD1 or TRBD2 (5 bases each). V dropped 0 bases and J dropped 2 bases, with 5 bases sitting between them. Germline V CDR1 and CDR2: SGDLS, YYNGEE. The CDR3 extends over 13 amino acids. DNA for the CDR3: TGTGCCAGCAGCGTAGGGGGGCAAGAGACCCAGTACTTC. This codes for CASSVGGQETQYF. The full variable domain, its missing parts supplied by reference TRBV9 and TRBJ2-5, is DSGVTQTPKHLITATGQRVTLRCSPRSGDLSVYWYQQSLDQGLQFLIQYYNGEERAKGNILERFSAQQFPDLHSELNLSSLELGDSALYFCASSVGGQETQYFGPGTRLLVL.

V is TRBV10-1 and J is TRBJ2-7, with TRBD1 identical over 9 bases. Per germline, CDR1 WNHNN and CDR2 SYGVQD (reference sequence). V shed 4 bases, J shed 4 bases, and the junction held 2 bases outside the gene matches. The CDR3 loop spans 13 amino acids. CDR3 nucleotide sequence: TGCGCCAGCAGTGGGGGGACAGGGTACGAGCAGTACTTC. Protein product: CASSGGTGYEQYF.

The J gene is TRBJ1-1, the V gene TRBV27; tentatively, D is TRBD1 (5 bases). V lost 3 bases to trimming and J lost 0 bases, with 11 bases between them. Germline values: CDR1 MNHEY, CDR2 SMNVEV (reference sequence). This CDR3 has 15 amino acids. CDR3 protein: CASSLTANMNTEAFF. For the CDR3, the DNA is TGTGCCAGCAGTTTGACAGCTAACATGAACACTGAAGCTTTCTTT.

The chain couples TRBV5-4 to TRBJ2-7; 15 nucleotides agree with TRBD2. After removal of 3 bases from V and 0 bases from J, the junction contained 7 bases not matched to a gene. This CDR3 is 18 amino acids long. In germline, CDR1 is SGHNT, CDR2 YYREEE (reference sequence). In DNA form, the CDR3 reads TGTGCCAGCAGCTCCGGACTAGCGGGGGGGTTTAGCTCCTACGAGCAGTACTTC. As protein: CASSSGLAGGFSSYEQYF.

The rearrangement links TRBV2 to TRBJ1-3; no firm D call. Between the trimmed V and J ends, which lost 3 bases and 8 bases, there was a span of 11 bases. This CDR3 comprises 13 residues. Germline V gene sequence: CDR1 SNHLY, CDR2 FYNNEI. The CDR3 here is CASSERLGDTIYF. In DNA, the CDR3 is TGTGCCAGCAGTGAGCGCCTCGGGGACACCATATATTTT.

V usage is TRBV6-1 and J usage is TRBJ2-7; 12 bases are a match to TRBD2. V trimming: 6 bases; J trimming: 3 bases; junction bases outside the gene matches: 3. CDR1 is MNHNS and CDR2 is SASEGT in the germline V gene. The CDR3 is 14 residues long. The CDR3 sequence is CASRKTSGGYEQYF. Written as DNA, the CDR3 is TGTGCCAGCAGAAAGACTAGCGGGGGCTACGAGCAGTACTTC.

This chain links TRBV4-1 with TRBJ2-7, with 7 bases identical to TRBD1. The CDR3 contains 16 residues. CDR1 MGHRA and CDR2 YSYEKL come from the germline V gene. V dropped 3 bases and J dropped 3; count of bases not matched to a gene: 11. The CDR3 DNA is TGCGCCAGCAGCCATGCCGGGACAGAGGTATTCTACGAGCAGTACTTC. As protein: CASSHAGTEVFYEQYF.

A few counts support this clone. CDR3 coding DNA: TGCGCCAGCAGCCCACGGACAGGGCGGGCATTCAATGAGCAGTTCTTC. Translated: CASSPRTGRAFNEQFF. The V and J genes are TRBV4-1 and TRBJ2-1, with 8 bases that match TRBD1. Germline CDR1 is MGHRA and CDR2 is YSYEKL. The junction had 11 bases not matched to a gene; V was cut back by 4 bases and J by 6 bases. This CDR3 contains 16 residues.

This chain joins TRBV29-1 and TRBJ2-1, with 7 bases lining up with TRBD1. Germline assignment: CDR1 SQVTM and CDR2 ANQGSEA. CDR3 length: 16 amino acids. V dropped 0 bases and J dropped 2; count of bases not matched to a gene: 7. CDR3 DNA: TGCAGCGTTGAAGATTCGAGGGGGCTCGCCTACAATGAGCAGTTCTTC. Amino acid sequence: CSVEDSRGLAYNEQFF.

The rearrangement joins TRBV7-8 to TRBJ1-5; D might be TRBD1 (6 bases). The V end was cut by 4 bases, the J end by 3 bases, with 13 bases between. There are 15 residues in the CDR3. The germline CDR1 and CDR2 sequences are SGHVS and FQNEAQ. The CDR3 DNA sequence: TGTGCCAGCAGCTACGAGGGGGGTATCAATCAGCCCCAGCATTTT. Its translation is CASSYEGGINQPQHF. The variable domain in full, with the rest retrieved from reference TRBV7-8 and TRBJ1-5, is GAGVSQSPRYKVAKRGQDVALRCDPISGHVSLFWYQQALGQGPEFLTYFQNEAQLDKSGLPSDRFFAERPEGSVSTLKIQRTQQEDSAVYLCASSYEGGINQPQHFGDGTRLSIL.

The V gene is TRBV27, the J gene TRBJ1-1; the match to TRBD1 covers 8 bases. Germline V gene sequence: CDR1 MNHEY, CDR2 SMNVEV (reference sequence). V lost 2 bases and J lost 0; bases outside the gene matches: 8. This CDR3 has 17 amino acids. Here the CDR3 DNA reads TGTGCCAGCAGTTTAATGGGGACAGGAGTCATGAACACTGAAGCTTTCTTT. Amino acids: CASSLMGTGVMNTEAFF.

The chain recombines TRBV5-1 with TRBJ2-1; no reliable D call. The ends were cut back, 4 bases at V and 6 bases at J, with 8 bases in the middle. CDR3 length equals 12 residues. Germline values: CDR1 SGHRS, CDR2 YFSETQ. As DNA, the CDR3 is TGCGCCAGCAGCCCCAACGGCAATGAGCAGTTCTTC. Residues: CASSPNGNEQFF. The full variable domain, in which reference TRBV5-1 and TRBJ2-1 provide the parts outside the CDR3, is KAGVTQTPRYLIKTRGQQVTLSCSPISGHRSVSWYQQTPGQGLQFLFEYFSETQRNKGNFPGRFSGRQFSNSRSEMNVSTLELGDSALYLCASSPNGNEQFFGPGTRLTVL.

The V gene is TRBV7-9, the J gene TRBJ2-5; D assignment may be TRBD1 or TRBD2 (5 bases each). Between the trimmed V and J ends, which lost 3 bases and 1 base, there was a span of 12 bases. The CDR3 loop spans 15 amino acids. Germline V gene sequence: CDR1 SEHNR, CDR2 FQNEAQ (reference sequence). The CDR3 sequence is CASSFTLGVQETQYF. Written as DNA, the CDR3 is TGTGCCAGCAGCTTCACTTTGGGGGTCCAAGAGACCCAGTACTTC.

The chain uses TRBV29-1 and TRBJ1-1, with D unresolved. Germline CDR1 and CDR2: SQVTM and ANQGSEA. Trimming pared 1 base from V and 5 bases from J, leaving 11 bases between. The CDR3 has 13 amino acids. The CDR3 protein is CSVEGPGGTEAFF. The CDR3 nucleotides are TGCAGCGTTGAAGGGCCCGGCGGGACTGAAGCTTTCTTT.

The CDR3 loop reads CSGIDRGMTDTQYF. CDR3 in DNA: TGCAGCGGGATCGACAGGGGGATGACAGATACGCAGTATTTT. The genes are TRBV29-1 and TRBJ2-3; 9 bases line up with TRBD1. The CDR3 length is 14 residues. Germline V gives CDR1 SQVTM, CDR2 ANQGSEA. V lost 7 bases, J lost 3 bases, and 8 bases stayed unmatched.

CDR3 residues: CASSVEDRVETQYF. Here the CDR3 DNA reads TGTGCCAGCAGCGTAGAGGACAGGGTAGAGACCCAGTACTTC. The chain couples TRBV9 to TRBJ2-5, with TRBD1 matching over 8 bases. The germline CDR1 and CDR2 sequences are SGDLS and YYNGEE. The CDR3 consists of 14 residues. V gave up 0 bases and J gave up 4 bases; unmatched junction bases: 2.

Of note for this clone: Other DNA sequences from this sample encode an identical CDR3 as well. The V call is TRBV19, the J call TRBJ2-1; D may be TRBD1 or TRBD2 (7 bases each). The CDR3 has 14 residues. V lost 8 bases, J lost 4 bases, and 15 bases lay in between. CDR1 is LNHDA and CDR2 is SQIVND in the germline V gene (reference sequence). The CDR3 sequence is CASSAGGDYNEQFF. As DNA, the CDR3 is TGTGCCAGTTCCGCAGGGGGGGATTACAATGAGCAGTTCTTC.

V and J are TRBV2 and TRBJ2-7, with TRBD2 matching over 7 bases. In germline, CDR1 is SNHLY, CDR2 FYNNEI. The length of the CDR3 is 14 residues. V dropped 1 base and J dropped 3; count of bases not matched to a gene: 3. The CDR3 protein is CASSEGGGGYEQYF. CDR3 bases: TGTGCCAGCAGTGAAGGGGGCGGGGGCTACGAGCAGTACTTC. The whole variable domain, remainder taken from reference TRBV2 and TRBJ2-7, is EPEVTQTPSHQVTQMGQEVILRCVPISNHLYFYWYRQILGQKVEFLVSFYNNEISEKSEIFDDQFSVERPDGSNFTLKIRSTKLEDSAMYFCASSEGGGGYEQYFGPGTRLTVT.